A single TCR beta chain is shown here with its context. What it recognizes is unknown. Assay version v3.0 of immunoSEQ was used, and it was run at survey level. TCRdb keeps only in-frame clones here, not all; method: immunoSEQ multiplex PCR. The sample lists some 18,000 clones, roughly 78% seen once, with 5% to 7% in the top ten. The data derive from a study of long-term antiretroviral therapy in people with HIV. Two or more post-ART PBMC samples, plus at least one pre-ART sample, were available for each donor. Whole-study results and caveats: Controls exceeded HIV repertoires in CDR3 length range. The ART regimens used between the mid-2000s and the late 2010s may be less effective than current ones.

This TCR was sampled from a man between 18 and 35 years old with HIV. The source was unsorted PBMCs, collected at the start of antiretroviral therapy, before treatment.

This CDR3 reads CASKFGDGSYEQYF. CDR3 nucleotides: TGTGCCAGCAAGTTCGGGGACGGCTCCTACGAGCAGTACTTC. V and J are TRBV5-5 and TRBJ2-7; tentatively, D is TRBD1 or TRBD2 (5 bases each). The CDR3 extends over 14 amino acids. V shed 6 bases and J shed 0 bases, with 13 bases lying between them. Per germline, CDR1 SGHKS and CDR2 YYEKEE (reference sequence).